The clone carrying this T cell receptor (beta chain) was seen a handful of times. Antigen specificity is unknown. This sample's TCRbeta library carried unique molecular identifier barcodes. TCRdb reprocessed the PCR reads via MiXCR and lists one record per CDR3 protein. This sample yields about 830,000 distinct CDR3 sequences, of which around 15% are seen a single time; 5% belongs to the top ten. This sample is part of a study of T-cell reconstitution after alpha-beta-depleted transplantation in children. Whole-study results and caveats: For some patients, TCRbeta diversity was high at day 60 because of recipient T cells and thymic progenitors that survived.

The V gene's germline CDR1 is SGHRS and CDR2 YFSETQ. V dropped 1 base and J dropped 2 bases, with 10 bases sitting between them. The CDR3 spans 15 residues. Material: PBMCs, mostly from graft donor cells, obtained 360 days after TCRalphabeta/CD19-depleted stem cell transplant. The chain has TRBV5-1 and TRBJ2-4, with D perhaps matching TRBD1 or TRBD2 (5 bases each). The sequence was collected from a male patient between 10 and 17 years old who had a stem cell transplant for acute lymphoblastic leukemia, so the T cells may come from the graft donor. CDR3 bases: TGCGCCAGCAGCTTGCCCGGGACCTCCAAAAACATTCAGTACTTC. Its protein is CASSLPGTSKNIQYF.